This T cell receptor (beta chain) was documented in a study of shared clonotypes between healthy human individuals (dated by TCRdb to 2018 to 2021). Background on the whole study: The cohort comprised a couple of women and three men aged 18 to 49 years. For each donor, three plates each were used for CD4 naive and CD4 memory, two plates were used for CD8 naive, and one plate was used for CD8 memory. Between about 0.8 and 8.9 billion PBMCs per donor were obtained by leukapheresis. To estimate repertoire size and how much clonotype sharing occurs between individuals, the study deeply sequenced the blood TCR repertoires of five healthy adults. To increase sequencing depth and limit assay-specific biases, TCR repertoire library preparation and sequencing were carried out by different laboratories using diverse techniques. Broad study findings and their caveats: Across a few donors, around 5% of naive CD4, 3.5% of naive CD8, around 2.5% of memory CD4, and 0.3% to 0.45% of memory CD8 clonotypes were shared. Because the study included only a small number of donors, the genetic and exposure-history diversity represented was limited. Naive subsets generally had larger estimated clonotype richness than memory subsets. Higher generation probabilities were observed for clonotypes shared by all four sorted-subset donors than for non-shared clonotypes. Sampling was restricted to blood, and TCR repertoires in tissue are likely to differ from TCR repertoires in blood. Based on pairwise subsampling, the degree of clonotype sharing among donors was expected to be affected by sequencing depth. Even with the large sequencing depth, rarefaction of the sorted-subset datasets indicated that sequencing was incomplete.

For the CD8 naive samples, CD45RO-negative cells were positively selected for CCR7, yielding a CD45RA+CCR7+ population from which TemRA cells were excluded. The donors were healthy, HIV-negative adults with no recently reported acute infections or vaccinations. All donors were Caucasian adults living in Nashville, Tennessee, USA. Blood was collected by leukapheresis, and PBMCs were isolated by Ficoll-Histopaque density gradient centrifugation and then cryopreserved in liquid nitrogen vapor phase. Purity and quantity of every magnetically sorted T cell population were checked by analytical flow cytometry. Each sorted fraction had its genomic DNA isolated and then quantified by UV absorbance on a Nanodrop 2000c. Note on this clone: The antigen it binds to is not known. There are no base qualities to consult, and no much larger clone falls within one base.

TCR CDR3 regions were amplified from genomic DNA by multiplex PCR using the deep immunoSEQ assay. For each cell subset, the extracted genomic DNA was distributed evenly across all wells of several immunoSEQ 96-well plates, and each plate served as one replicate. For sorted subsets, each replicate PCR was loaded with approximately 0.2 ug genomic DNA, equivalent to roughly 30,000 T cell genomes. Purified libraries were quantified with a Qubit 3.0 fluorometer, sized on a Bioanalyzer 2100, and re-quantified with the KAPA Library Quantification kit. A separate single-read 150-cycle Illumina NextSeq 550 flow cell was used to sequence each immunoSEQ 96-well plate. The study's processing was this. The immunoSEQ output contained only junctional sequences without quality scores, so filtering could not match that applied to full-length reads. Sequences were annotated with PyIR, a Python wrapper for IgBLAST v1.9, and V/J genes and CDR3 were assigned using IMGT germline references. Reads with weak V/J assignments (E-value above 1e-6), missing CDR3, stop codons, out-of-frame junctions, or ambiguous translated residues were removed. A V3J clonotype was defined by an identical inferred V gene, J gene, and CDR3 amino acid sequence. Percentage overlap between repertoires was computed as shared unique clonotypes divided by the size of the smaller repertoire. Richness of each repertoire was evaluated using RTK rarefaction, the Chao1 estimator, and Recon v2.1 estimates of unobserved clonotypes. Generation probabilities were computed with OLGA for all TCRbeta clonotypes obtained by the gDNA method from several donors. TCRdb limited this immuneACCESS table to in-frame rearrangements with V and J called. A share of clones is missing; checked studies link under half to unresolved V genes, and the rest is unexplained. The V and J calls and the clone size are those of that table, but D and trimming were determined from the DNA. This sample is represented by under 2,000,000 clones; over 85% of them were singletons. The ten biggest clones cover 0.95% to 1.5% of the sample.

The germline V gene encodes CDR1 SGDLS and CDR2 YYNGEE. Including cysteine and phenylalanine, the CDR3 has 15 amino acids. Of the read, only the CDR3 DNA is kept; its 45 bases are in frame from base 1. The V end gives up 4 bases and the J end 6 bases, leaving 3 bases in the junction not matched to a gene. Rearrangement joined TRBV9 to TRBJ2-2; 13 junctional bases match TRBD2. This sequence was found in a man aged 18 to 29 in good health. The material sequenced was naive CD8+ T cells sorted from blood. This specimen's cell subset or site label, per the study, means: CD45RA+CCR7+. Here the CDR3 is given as CASSRTSGRSGELFF. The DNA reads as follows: TGTGCCAGCAGCCGGACTAGCGGGAGATCCGGGGAGCTGTTTTTT.